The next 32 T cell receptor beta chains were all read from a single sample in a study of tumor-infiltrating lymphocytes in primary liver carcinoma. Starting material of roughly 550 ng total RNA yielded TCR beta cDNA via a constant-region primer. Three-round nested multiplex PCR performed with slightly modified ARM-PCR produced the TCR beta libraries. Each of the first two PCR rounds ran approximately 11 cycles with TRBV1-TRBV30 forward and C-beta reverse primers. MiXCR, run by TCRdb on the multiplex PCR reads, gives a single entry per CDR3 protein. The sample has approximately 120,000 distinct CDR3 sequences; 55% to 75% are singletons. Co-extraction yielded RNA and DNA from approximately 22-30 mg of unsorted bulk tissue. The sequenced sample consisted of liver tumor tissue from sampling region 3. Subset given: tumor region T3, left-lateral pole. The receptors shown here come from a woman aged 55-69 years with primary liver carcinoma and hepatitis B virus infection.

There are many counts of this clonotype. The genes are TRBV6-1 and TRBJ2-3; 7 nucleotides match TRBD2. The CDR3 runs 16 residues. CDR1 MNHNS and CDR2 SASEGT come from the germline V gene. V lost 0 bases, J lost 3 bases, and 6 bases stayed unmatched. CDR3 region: CASSEAVAGETDTQYF. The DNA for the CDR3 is TGTGCCAGCAGTGAAGCGGTCGCGGGAGAGACAGATACGCAGTATTTT.

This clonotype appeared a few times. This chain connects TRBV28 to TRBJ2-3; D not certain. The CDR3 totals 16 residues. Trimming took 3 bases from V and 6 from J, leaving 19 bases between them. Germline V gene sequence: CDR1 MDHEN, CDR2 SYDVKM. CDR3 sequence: CASSFSRTTGLDTQYF. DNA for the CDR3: TGTGCCAGCAGTTTTTCGCGGACGACGGGCTTGGATACGCAGTATTTT.

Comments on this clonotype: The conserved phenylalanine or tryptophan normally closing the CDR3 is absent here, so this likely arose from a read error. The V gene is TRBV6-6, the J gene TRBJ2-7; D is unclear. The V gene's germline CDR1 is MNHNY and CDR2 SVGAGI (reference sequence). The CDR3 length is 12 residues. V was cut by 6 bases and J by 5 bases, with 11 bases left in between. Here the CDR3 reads CASSNQQNEQYL. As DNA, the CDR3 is TGTGCCAGCAGCAACCAGCAGAACGAGCAGTACCTC.

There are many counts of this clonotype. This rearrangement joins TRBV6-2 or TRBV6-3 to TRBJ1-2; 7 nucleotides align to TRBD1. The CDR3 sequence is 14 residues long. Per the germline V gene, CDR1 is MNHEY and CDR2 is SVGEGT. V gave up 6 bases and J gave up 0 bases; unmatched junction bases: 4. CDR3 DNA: TGTGCCAGCAGGAGACAGGGAACTAACTATGGCTACACCTTC. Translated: CASRRQGTNYGYTF.

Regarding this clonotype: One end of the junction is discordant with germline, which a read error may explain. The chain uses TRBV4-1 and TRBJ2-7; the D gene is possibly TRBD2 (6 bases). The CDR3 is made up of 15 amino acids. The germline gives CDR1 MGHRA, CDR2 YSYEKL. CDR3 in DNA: TGCGCCACCAGCCGAGGAGGGCAGGGAAGATACGAGCAGTACTTC. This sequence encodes CATSRGGQGRYEQYF.

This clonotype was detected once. In nucleotides, the CDR3 is TGCGCCAGCAGCTTGAGCTTACCGGGACCGAACATGGGGGAGCTGTTTTTT. It codes for CASSLSLPGPNMGELFF. The chain has TRBV5-1 and TRBJ2-2, with D perhaps matching TRBD1 or TRBD2 (5 bases each). The CDR3 runs to 17 residues. Trimming removed 1 base at V and 8 bases at J, with 21 bases between. Germline values: CDR1 SGHRS, CDR2 YFSETQ.

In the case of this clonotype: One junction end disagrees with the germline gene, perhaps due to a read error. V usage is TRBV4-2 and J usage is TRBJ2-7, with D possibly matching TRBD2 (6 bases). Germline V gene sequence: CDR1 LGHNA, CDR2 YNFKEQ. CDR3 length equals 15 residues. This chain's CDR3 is CVSSRLDQNSYEQYF. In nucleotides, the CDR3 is TGTGTCAGCAGCCGACTAGACCAGAACTCCTACGAGCAGTACTTC.

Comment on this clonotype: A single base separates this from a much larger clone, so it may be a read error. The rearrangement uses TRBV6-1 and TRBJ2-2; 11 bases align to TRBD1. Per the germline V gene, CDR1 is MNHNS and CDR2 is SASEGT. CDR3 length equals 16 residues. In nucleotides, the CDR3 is TGTGCCAGCAGCCCCGTCCGGACAGGGGGCCGCGGGGAGCGGTTTTTT. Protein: CASSPVRTGGRGERFF.

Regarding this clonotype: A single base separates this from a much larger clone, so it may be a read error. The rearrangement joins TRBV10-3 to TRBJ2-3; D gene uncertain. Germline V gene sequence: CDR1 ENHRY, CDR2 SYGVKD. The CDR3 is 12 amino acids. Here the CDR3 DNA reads TGTGTCACCAACTCCTACACAGATACGCAGTATTTT. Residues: CVTNSYTDTQYF.

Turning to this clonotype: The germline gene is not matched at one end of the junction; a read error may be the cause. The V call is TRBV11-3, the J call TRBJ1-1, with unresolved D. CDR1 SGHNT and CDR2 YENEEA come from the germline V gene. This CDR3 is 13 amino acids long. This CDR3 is CTSGRPNLPEAFF. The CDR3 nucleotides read TGTACCAGCGGCCGACCTAACCTGCCTGAAGCTTTCTTT.

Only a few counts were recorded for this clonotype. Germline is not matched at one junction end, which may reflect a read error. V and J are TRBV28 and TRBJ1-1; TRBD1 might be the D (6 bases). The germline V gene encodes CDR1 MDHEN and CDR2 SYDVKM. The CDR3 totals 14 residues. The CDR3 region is CVSSLTGKYTEAFF. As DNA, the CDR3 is TGTGTCAGCAGTTTAACAGGGAAGTACACTGAAGCTTTCTTT. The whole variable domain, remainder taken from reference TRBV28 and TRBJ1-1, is DVKVTQSSRYLVKRTGEKVFLECVQDMDHENMFWYRQDPGLGLRLIYFSYDVKMKEKGDIPEGYSVSREKKERFSLILESASTNQTSMYLCVSSLTGKYTEAFFGQGTRLTVV.

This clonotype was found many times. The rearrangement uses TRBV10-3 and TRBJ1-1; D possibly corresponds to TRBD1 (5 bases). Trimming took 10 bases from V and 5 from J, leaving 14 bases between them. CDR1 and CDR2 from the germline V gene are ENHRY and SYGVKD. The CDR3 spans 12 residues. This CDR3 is CASLGRRTEAFF. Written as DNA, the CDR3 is TGTGCCAGCCTGGGACGGAGGACTGAAGCTTTCTTT.

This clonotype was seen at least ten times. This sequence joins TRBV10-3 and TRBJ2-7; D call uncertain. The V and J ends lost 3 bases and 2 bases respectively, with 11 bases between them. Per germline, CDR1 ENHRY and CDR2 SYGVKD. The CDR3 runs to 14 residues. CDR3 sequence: CAISEEQRTYEQYF. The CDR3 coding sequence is TGTGCCATCAGTGAAGAGCAGAGAACCTACGAGCAGTACTTC.

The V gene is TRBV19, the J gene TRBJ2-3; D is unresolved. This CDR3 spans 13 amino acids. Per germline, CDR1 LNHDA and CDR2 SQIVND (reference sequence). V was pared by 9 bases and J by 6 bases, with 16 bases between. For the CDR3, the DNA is TGTGCCAGCAGACGCCTCGACGGGGATACGCAGTATTTT. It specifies CASRRLDGDTQYF.

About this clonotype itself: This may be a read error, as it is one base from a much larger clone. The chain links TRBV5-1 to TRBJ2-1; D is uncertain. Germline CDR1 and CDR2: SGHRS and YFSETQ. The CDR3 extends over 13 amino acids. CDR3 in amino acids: CASGLPPYNEQFF. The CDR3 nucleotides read TGCGCCAGCGGCTTGCCCCCCTACAATGAGCAGTTCTTC.

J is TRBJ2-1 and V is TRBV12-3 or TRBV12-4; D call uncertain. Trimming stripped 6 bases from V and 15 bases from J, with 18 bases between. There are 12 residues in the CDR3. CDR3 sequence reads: CASSKDRITSFF. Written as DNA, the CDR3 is TGTGCCAGCAGCAAGGATCGGATTACATCGTTCTTC.

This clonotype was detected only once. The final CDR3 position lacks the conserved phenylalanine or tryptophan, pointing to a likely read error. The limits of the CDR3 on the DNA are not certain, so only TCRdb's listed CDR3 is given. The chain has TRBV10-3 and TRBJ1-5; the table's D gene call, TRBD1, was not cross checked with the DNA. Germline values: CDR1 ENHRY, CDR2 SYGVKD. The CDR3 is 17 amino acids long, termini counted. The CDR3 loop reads CAISAGQGGSSNQPQNS.

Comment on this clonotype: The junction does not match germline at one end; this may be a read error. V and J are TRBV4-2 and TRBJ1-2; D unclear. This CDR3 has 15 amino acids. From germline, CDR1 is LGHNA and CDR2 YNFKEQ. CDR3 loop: CVSSQDIYSSYGYSF. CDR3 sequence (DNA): TGTGTCAGCAGCCAAGATATTTACAGCTCCTATGGCTACTCCTTC.

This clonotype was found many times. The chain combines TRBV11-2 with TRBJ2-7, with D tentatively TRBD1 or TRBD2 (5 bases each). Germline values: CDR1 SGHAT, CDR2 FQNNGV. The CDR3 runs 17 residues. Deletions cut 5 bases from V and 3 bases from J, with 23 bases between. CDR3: CASSPPEGRVGNYEQYF. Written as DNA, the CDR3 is TGTGCCAGCAGCCCCCCAGAGGGCAGGGTGGGGAACTACGAGCAGTACTTC.

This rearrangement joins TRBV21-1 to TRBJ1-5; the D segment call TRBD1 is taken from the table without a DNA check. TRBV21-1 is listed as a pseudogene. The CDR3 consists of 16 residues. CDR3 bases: TGTGACAGCACCCACCGGACAGAGTTTGGCAATCAGCCCCAGCATTTT. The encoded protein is CDSTHRTEFGNQPQHF.

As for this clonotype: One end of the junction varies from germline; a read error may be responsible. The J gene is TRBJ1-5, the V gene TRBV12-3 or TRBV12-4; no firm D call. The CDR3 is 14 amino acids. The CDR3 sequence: CANSDKGSNQLQHF. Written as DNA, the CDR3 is TGTGCCAACAGCGATAAAGGTAGCAATCAGCTCCAGCATTTT.

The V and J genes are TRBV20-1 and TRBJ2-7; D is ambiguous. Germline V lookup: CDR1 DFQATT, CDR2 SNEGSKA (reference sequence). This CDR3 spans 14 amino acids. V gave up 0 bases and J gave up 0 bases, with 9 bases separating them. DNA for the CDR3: TGCAGTGCTAGAGACCAGTACATCTCCTACGAGCAGTACTTC. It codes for CSARDQYISYEQYF.

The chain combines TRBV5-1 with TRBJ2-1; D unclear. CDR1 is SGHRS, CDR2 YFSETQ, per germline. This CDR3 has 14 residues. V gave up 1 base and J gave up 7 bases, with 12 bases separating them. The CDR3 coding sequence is TGCGCCAGCAGCTTGCAAGGGTTAGGGAATGAGCAGTTCTTC. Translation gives CASSLQGLGNEQFF.

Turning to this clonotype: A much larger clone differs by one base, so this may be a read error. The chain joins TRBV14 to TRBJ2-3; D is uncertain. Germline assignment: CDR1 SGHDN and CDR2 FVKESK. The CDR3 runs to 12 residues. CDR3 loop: CASSYTTDMQYF. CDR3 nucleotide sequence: TGTGCCAGCAGCTACACTACAGATATGCAGTATTTT.

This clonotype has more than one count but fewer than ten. CDR3 protein: CAISESRQEGGTQYF. CDR3 DNA sequence: TGTGCCATCAGTGAGTCCCGACAGGAGGGGGGAACCCAGTACTTC. The genes are TRBV10-3 and TRBJ2-5, with D possibly being TRBD1 or TRBD2 (6 bases each). CDR3 length: 15 amino acids. Germline loops: CDR1 ENHRY, CDR2 SYGVKD. V shed 0 bases and J shed 8 bases, with 16 bases lying between them.

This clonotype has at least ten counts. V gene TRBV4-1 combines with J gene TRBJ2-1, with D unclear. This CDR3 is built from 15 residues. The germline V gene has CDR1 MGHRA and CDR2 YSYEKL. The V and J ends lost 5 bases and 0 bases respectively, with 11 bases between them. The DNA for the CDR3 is TGCGCCAGCAGCTCCGGCCTCAGCTCCTACAATGAGCAGTTCTTC. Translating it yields CASSSGLSSYNEQFF.

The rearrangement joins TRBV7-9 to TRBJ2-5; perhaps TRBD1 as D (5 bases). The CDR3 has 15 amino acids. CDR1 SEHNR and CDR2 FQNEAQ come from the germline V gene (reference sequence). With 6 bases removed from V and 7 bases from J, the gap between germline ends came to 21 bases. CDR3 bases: TGTGCCAGCAGACCTAAGGGGCTCCGAGAAGGGACCCAGTACTTC. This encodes CASRPKGLREGTQYF.

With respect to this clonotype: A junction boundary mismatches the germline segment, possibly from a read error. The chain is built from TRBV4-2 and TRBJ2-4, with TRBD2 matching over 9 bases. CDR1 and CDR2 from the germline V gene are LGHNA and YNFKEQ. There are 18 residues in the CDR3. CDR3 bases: TGTGTCAGCAACCAAGATGTTAGCGGGAGCGGAGCCAAAAACATTCAGTACTTC. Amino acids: CVSNQDVSGSGAKNIQYF.

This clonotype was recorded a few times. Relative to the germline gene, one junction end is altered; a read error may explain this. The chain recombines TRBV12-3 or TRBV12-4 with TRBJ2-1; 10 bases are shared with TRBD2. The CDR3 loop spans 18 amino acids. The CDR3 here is CASGLWLAGDVSYNEQFF. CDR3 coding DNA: TGTGCCAGCGGTTTATGGCTAGCGGGAGACGTCTCCTACAATGAGCAGTTCTTC.

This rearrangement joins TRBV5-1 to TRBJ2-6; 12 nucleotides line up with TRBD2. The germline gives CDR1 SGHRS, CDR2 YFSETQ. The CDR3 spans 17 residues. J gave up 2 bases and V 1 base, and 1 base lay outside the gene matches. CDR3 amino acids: CASSLRLAGAGANVLTF. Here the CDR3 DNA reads TGCGCCAGCAGCTTGAGACTAGCGGGAGCTGGGGCCAACGTCCTGACTTTC.

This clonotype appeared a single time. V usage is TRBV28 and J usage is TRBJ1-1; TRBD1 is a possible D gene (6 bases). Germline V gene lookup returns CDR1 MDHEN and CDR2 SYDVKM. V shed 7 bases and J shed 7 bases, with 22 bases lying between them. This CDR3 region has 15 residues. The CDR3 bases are TGTGCCAGCATGTGGGGGGGCGCATATAGTATTGAAGCTTTCTTT. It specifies CASMWGGAYSIEAFF. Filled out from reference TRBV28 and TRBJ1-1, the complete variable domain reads DVKVTQSSRYLVKRTGEKVFLECVQDMDHENMFWYRQDPGLGLRLIYFSYDVKMKEKGDIPEGYSVSREKKERFSLILESASTNQTSMYLCASMWGGAYSIEAFFGQGTRLTVV.

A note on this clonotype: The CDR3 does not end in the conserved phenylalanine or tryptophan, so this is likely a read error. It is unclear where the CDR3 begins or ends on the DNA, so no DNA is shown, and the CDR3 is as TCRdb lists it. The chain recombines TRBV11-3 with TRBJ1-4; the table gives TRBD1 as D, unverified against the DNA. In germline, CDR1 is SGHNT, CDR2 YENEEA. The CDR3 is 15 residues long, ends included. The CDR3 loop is CASSSDMGANEKLLL.